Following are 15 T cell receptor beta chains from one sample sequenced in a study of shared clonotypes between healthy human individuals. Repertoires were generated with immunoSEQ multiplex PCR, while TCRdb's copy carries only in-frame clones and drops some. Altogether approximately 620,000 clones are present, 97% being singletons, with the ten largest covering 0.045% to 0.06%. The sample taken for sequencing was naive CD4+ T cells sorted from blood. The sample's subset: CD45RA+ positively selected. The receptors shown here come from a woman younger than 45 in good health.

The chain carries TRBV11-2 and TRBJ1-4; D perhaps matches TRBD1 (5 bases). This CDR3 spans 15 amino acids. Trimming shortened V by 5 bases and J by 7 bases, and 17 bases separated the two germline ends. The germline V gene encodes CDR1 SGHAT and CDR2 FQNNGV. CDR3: CASSPTGPWGEKLFF. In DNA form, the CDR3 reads TGTGCCAGCAGCCCCACGGGGCCTTGGGGTGAAAAACTGTTTTTT.

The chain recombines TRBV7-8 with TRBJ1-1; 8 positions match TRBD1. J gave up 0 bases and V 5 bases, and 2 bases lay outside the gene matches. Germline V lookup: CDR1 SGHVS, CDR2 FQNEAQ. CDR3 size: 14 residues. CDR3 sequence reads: CASSPGQVNTEAFF. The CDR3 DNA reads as TGTGCCAGCAGCCCGGGACAGGTGAACACTGAAGCTTTCTTT.

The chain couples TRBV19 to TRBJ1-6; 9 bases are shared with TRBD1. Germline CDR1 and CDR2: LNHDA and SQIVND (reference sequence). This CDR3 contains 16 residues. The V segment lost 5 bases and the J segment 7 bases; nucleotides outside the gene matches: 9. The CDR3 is CASSAGTGRSNSPLHF. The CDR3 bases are TGTGCCAGTAGTGCAGGGACAGGGAGGAGCAATTCACCCCTCCACTTT.

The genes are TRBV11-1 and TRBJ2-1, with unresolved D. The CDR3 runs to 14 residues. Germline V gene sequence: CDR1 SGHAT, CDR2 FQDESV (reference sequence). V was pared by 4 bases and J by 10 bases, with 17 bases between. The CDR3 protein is CASSSKTEEWEQFF. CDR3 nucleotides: TGTGCCAGCAGCTCCAAGACCGAAGAGTGGGAGCAGTTCTTC.

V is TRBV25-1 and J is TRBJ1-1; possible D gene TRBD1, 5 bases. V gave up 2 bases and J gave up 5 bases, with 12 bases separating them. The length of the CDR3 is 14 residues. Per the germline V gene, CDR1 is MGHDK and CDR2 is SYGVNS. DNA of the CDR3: TGTGCCAGCAGTGAAGGGGACGTGGTGACTGAAGCTTTCTTT. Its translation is CASSEGDVVTEAFF.

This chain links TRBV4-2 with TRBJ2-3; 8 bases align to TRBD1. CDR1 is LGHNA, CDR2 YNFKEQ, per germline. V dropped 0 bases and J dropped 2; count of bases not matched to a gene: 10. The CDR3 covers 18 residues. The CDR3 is CASSQDGVRTGFTDTQYF. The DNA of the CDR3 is TGTGCCAGCAGCCAAGATGGTGTTCGGACAGGGTTCACAGATACGCAGTATTTT.

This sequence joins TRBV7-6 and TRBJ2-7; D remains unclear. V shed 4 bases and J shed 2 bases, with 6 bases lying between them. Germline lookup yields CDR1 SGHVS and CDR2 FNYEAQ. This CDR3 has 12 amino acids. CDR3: CASSSPPYEQYF. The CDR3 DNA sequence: TGTGCCAGCAGCTCACCTCCCTACGAGCAGTACTTC.

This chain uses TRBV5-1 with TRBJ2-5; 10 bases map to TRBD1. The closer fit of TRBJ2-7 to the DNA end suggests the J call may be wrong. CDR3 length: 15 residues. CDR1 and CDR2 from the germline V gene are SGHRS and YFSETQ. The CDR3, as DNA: TGCGCCAGCAGCCAGGGACAGGGGATATCCTACGAGCAGTACTTC. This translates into CASSQGQGISYEQYF.

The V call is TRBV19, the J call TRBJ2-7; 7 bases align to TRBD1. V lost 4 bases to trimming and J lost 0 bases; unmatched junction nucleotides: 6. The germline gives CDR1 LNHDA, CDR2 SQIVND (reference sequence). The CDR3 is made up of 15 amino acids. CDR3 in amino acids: CASSKNRGSSYEQYF. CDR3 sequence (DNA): TGTGCCAGTAGTAAAAACAGGGGTTCCTCCTACGAGCAGTACTTC.

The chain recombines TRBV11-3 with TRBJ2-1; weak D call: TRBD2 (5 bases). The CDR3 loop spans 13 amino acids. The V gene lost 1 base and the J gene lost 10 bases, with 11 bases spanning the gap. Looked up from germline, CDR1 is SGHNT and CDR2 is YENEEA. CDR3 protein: CASSLVAASEQFF. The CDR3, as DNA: TGTGCCAGCAGCTTAGTGGCGGCTAGCGAGCAGTTCTTC.

CDR3 amino acids: CASFPGTPLNEQFF. Written as DNA, the CDR3 is TGTGCCAGTTTCCCCGGGACACCCCTGAATGAGCAGTTCTTC. The chain employs TRBV28 and TRBJ2-1; D perhaps matches TRBD1 (6 bases). The V end lost 9 bases, the J end lost 7 bases, and 19 bases lay between the germline ends. In germline, CDR1 is MDHEN, CDR2 SYDVKM. The CDR3 is 14 amino acids.

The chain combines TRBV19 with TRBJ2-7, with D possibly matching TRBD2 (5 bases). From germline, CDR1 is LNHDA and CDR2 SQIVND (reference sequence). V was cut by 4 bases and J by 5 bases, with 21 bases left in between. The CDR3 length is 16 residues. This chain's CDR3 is CASSKRGPVARDEQYF. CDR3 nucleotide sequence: TGTGCCAGTAGTAAGAGAGGGCCTGTAGCTCGGGACGAGCAGTACTTC.

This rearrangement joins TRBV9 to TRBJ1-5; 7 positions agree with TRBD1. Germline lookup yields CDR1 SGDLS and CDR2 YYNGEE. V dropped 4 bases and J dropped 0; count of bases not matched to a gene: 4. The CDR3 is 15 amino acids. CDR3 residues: CASSLGTASNQPQHF. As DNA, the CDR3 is TGTGCCAGCAGCCTCGGGACAGCTAGCAATCAGCCCCAGCATTTT.

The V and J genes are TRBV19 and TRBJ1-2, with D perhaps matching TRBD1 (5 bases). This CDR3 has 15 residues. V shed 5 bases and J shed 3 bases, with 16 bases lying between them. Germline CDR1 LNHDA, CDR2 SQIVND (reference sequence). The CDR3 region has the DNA TGTGCCAGTAGTGTCGGAGGGGCCCGGGACTATGGCTACACCTTC. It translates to CASSVGGARDYGYTF. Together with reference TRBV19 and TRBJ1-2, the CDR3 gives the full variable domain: DGGITQSPKYLFRKEGQNVTLSCEQNLNHDAMYWYRQDPGQGLRLIYYSQIVNDFQKGDIAEGYSVSREKKESFPLTVTSAQKNPTAFYLCASSVGGARDYGYTFGSGTRLTVV.

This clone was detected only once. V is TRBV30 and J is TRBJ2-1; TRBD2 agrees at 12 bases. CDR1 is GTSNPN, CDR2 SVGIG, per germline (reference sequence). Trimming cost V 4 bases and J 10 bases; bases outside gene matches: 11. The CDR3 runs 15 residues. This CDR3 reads CAWTVGLAGLGEQFF. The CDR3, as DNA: TGTGCCTGGACAGTTGGACTAGCGGGACTAGGGGAGCAGTTCTTC.